The 19 T cell receptor beta chains listed next were all sequenced from one sample in a study of radiation and T cells in renal cell carcinoma. Noted time point: blood 4 weeks post-SBRT, at nephrectomy. Treatment defined: 15 Gy SBRT to primary tumor, nephrectomy 4 weeks later. Clones were sequenced by immunoSEQ multiplex PCR, and TCRdb holds only the in-frame ones, with some missing. Among about 78,000 clones, about nine tenths were seen once, and the ten largest hold about 6%. This specimen consisted of blood, obtained from a patient whose treatment included radiotherapy and nephrectomy. The receptors stem from a woman aged 65 to 85 with renal cell carcinoma.

The chain links TRBV28 to TRBJ1-2, with 7 bases aligning to TRBD1. Germline-derived CDR1 and CDR2 are MDHEN and SYDVKM. The CDR3 is 13 residues long. The trim removed 6 bases at V and 3 bases at J, leaving 4 bases unmatched. In DNA form, the CDR3 reads TGTGCCAGCAGGCGCACAGGGGACTATGGCTACACCTTC. It codes for CASRRTGDYGYTF.

The chain joins TRBV4-1 to TRBJ1-1, with D unclear. Germline CDR1 is MGHRA and CDR2 is YSYEKL. Trimming cost V 1 base and J 1 base, with 10 bases left between them. The CDR3 consists of 15 residues. The CDR3 sequence: CASSQGLGSNTEAFF. The CDR3 bases are TGCGCCAGCAGCCAAGGGTTGGGGTCGAACACTGAAGCTTTCTTT.

Details on this clone: One end of the junction is discordant with germline, which a read error may explain. J is TRBJ2-3 and V is TRBV6-4, with 9 positions matching TRBD1. The CDR3 is 13 residues long. Germline V CDR1 and CDR2: MRHNA, SNTAGT. For the CDR3, the DNA is TGTGCCAGCAGTCACTCAGGGACAGGGCAGCAGTATTTT. It translates to CASSHSGTGQQYF.

This clone was seen once. The chain joins TRBV7-3 to TRBJ2-6; D gene uncertain. Trimming removed 4 bases at V and 4 bases at J, with 11 bases between. The CDR3 length is 15 residues. The germline gives CDR1 SGHTA, CDR2 FQGTGA. In DNA form, the CDR3 reads TGTGCCAGCAGCTCTGGGGTGCCAGGGGCCAACGTCCTGACTTTC. Translating gives CASSSGVPGANVLTF.

The gene calls are TRBV20-1 and TRBJ2-5; the D is unclear. Germline lookup yields CDR1 DFQATT and CDR2 SNEGSKA (reference sequence). V was shortened by 5 bases and J by 5 bases, with 9 bases between the two germline ends. CDR3 length: 11 residues. CDR3 nucleotides: TGCAGTGCTCTCCCTCTGGAGACCCAGTACTTC. It encodes CSALPLETQYF.

A few counts support this clone. The chain is built from TRBV28 and TRBJ2-7; D is unresolved. Trimming took off 3 bases at V and 5 bases at J, with 11 bases between the two ends. Germline V gives CDR1 MDHEN, CDR2 SYDVKM. This CDR3 has 13 residues. The CDR3 loop is CASSFFLGHEQYF. The CDR3 DNA reads as TGTGCCAGCAGTTTCTTTTTGGGCCACGAGCAGTACTTC.

This clone turned up a few times. The genes are TRBV25-1 and TRBJ1-1; D gene ambiguous. V was cut by 1 base and J by 1 base, with 10 bases left in between. Germline CDR1 and CDR2: MGHDK and SYGVNS. The CDR3 length is 15 residues. The CDR3 reads CASSELGPTNTEAFF. The CDR3, as DNA: TGTGCCAGCAGTGAATTAGGACCTACGAACACTGAAGCTTTCTTT.

This chain uses TRBV5-1 with TRBJ1-2; 8 nucleotides match TRBD1. V dropped 4 bases and J dropped 0; count of bases not matched to a gene: 2. This CDR3 spans 14 amino acids. CDR1 and CDR2 (germline): SGHRS, YFSETQ. The DNA of the CDR3 is TGCGCCAGCAGCCCGGACAGGGCTAACTATGGCTACACCTTC. This translates into CASSPDRANYGYTF.

V gene TRBV4-1 combines with J gene TRBJ1-2; maybe TRBD1 (6 bases). V was clipped by 4 bases and J by 4 bases, with 19 bases between them. Germline V gives CDR1 MGHRA, CDR2 YSYEKL. The CDR3 runs 16 residues. The CDR3 is CASSPNQGSSRYGYTF. CDR3 sequence (DNA): TGCGCCAGCAGCCCAAATCAGGGGTCCTCCCGCTATGGCTACACCTTC.

The genes are TRBV5-1 and TRBJ2-2; a possible D gene is TRBD1 (6 bases). This CDR3 contains 15 residues. The V gene's germline CDR1 is SGHRS and CDR2 YFSETQ. V shed 3 bases and J shed 4 bases, with 13 bases lying between them. DNA for the CDR3: TGCGCCAGCAGCTCCCGACAGGACGGCACCGGGGAGCTGTTTTTT. This codes for CASSSRQDGTGELFF.

The chain recombines TRBV7-9 with TRBJ1-2, with 10 nucleotides matching TRBD1. Germline loops: CDR1 SEHNR, CDR2 FQNEAQ (reference sequence). V was pared by 5 bases and J by 4 bases, with 7 bases of the junction left unmatched. The CDR3 length is 15 residues. In DNA, the CDR3 is TGTGCCAGCAGCGCCGGGACAGGGGACGTCTATGGCTACACCTTC. Translating it yields CASSAGTGDVYGYTF.

The chain recombines TRBV4-2 with TRBJ1-2; maybe TRBD1 (5 bases). V dropped 3 bases and J dropped 0 bases, with 14 bases sitting between them. CDR3 size: 16 residues. Germline CDR1 LGHNA, CDR2 YNFKEQ. CDR3 sequence (DNA): TGTGCCAGCAGCCAGTATTCAGGGTATCCTAACTATGGCTACACCTTC. This encodes CASSQYSGYPNYGYTF.

This clone appeared a single time. This sequence joins TRBV19 and TRBJ2-3; TRBD2 aligns across 10 bases. Trimming cost V 10 bases and J 2 bases; bases outside gene matches: 6. The CDR3 consists of 14 residues. Germline CDR1 LNHDA, CDR2 SQIVND (reference sequence). The CDR3 reads CATASGGITDTQYF. Written as DNA, the CDR3 is TGTGCCACAGCTAGCGGGGGTATCACAGATACGCAGTATTTT.

The chain combines TRBV11-3 with TRBJ2-1, with 10 bases that match TRBD1. V dropped 2 bases and J dropped 6; count of bases not matched to a gene: 7. Germline V gives CDR1 SGHNT, CDR2 YENEEA. There are 16 residues in the CDR3. CDR3 nucleotides: TGTGCCAGCAGCTTACTACCGGGACAGGGGCTCAATGAGCAGTTCTTC. Amino acid sequence: CASSLLPGQGLNEQFF. The entire variable domain, with the rest obtained from reference TRBV11-3 and TRBJ2-1, is as follows: EAGVVQSPRYKIIEKKQPVAFWCNPISGHNTLYWYLQNLGQGPELLIRYENEEAVDDSQLPKDRFSAERLKGVDSTLKIQPAELGDSAVYLCASSLLPGQGLNEQFFGPGTRLTVL.

This clone was counted only a few times. The genes are TRBV29-1 and TRBJ1-5; 7 bases match TRBD1. This CDR3 region has 13 residues. Germline V CDR1 and CDR2: SQVTM, ANQGSEA. V was clipped by 6 bases and J by 3 bases; unmatched bases: 5. Written as DNA, the CDR3 is TGCAGCGTGATGGGACAGCCCAATCAGCCCCAGCATTTT. As protein: CSVMGQPNQPQHF.

This chain joins TRBV10-3 and TRBJ2-5; TRBD2 aligns across 8 bases. The J call may not be correct, given that the DNA end is closer to TRBJ2-7. Germline V gene data show CDR1 as ENHRY and CDR2 as SYGVKD. This CDR3 comprises 13 residues. The CDR3 sequence: CAIRTSVSYEQYF. The CDR3 nucleotides are TGTGCCATCAGGACTAGCGTTTCCTACGAGCAGTACTTC.

The gene calls are TRBV2 and TRBJ1-2; 7 bases align to TRBD1. The V and J ends lost 7 bases and 8 bases, in that order; junction bases with no gene match: 13. This CDR3 comprises 14 residues. Germline-derived CDR1 and CDR2 are SNHLY and FYNNEI. DNA for the CDR3: TGTGCCAGCATTCTTTCAATTTGGACAGGAGGCTACACCTTC. Its translation is CASILSIWTGGYTF.

This chain links TRBV27 with TRBJ1-6, with TRBD1 identical over 7 bases. This CDR3 contains 15 residues. CDR1 MNHEY and CDR2 SMNVEV come from the germline V gene (reference sequence). After removal of 7 bases from V and 6 bases from J, the junction contained 9 bases not matched to a gene. As DNA, the CDR3 is TGTGCCAGCAATTCCAGGGGGTTCCTTAATTCACCCCTCCACTTT. This gives the protein CASNSRGFLNSPLHF.

The chain recombines TRBV5-6 with TRBJ2-3; D might be TRBD2 (5 bases). V was shortened by 6 bases and J by 2 bases, with 16 bases between the two germline ends. This CDR3 is built from 15 residues. The germline CDR1 and CDR2 sequences are SGHDT and YYEEEE. DNA for the CDR3: TGTGCCAGCACCCCGGAGAGGGCCTCCACAGATACGCAGTATTTT. This gives the protein CASTPERASTDTQYF.